The next 20 T cell receptor beta chains were all read from a single sample in a study of shared clonotypes between healthy human individuals (TCRdb year 2020). Library preparation employed the immunoSEQ multiplex PCR assay. TCRdb holds this immuneACCESS table with in-frame rearrangements only. Some clones are missing; in checked studies, unresolved V genes explain under half, and the rest has no known cause. The sample table contains 190,000 or so clones; only one count was recorded for 60% to 75% of them. The ten largest account for about 10% of the sample. Specimen: memory CD4+ T cells sorted from blood. What the cell subset or site label conveys for this sample: CD45RA-negative fraction. The receptors were gathered from a man aged 30 to 45 in good health.

For the CDR3, the DNA is TGTGCCAGCAGCTTAAATCCAGCAGGGATAGGAAACACCATATATTTT. Its protein is CASSLNPAGIGNTIYF. V and J are TRBV7-3 and TRBJ1-3; D might be TRBD1 (5 bases). Trimming cost V 1 base and J 4 bases, with 14 bases left between them. Germline assignment: CDR1 SGHTA and CDR2 FQGTGA. This CDR3 contains 16 residues.

The chain has TRBV19 and TRBJ2-3; TRBD1 agrees at 11 bases. CDR3 length equals 15 residues. Per germline, CDR1 LNHDA and CDR2 SQIVND (reference sequence). V shed 6 bases, J shed 4 bases, and the junction held 6 bases outside the gene matches. For the CDR3, the DNA is TGTGCCAGTAGGCTCGGACAGGGGGCTGCAGATACGCAGTATTTT. This encodes CASRLGQGAADTQYF.

The genes are TRBV10-2 and TRBJ2-5; 10 positions agree with TRBD2. The CDR3 runs 14 residues. The V and J ends lost 6 bases and 1 base, in that order; junction bases with no gene match: 2. Germline values: CDR1 WSHSY, CDR2 SAAADI. CDR3 DNA sequence: TGCGCCAGCAGCCAGCGGGGGGGCCAAGAGACCCAGTACTTC. Residues: CASSQRGGQETQYF.

This chain links TRBV28 with TRBJ2-3, with a weak D call TRBD1 (6 bases). The CDR3 has 15 residues. Between the trimmed V and J ends, which lost 8 bases and 3 bases, there was a span of 18 bases. Germline V gene sequence: CDR1 MDHEN, CDR2 SYDVKM. CDR3 nucleotides: TGTGCCAGCGGGATGAGGGGGTGGGAAACAGATACGCAGTATTTT. This encodes CASGMRGWETDTQYF.

The chain is built from TRBV5-4 and TRBJ1-5, with 9 bases aligning to TRBD1. Per the germline V gene, CDR1 is SGHNT and CDR2 is YYREEE (reference sequence). V dropped 3 bases and J dropped 6; count of bases not matched to a gene: 1. CDR3 length equals 13 residues. For the CDR3, the DNA is TGTGCCAGCAGCTCGGGACAGGGTCAGCCCCAGCATTTT. This sequence encodes CASSSGQGQPQHF.

This sequence joins TRBV27 and TRBJ1-5; a weak D match, TRBD1 (5 bases). This CDR3 comprises 14 residues. From germline, CDR1 is MNHEY and CDR2 SMNVEV (reference sequence). Trimming removed 6 bases at V and 3 bases at J, with 12 bases between. The DNA of the CDR3 is TGTGCCAGCAGGCCGGGGCAGGTCAATCAGCCCCAGCATTTT. As protein: CASRPGQVNQPQHF.

This chain uses TRBV18 with TRBJ1-1; 9 nucleotides line up with TRBD1. Unmatched junction bases numbered 11, after V lost 2 bases and J lost 4 bases. The germline V gene encodes CDR1 KGHSH and CDR2 LQKENI. The CDR3 sequence is 17 residues long. In nucleotides, the CDR3 is TGTGCCAGCTCACCAACGAGGCCAACAGGGGGCCTCACTGAAGCTTTCTTT. It specifies CASSPTRPTGGLTEAFF.

This clone has a handful of counts. V and J are TRBV6-4 and TRBJ2-5; 13 bases line up with TRBD2. CDR3 size: 17 residues. Germline loops: CDR1 MRHNA, CDR2 SNTAGT. Trimming cost V 2 bases and J 1 base; bases outside gene matches: 4. The CDR3 region has the DNA TGTGCCAGCAGTGACCACGGGACTAGCGGGGTCCAAGAGACCCAGTACTTC. Translation gives CASSDHGTSGVQETQYF.

This clone was observed at least ten times. This chain connects TRBV5-6 to TRBJ2-1; perhaps TRBD1 as D (6 bases). The V and J ends lost 2 bases and 0 bases respectively, with 12 bases between them. The germline V gene encodes CDR1 SGHDT and CDR2 YYEEEE. The CDR3 is 16 amino acids. The CDR3 sequence is CASSFTGSSSYNEQFF. In DNA form, the CDR3 reads TGTGCCAGCAGCTTTACAGGGTCCAGCTCCTACAATGAGCAGTTCTTC.

The chain joins TRBV7-2 to TRBJ1-1; D not resolved. V shed 5 bases and J shed 8 bases, with 15 bases lying between them. CDR1 and CDR2 from the germline V gene are SGHTA and FQGNSA. The CDR3 is made up of 13 amino acids. The CDR3 here is CASSPSTHGEAFF. For the CDR3, the DNA is TGTGCCAGCAGCCCATCCACTCACGGGGAAGCTTTCTTT.

This sequence joins TRBV6-1 and TRBJ1-1, with TRBD1 matching over 7 bases. CDR3 length: 15 residues. V was pared by 6 bases and J by 3 bases, with 10 bases of the junction left unmatched. Germline V lookup: CDR1 MNHNS, CDR2 SASEGT. This chain's CDR3 is CASSRLRGEYTEAFF. The CDR3 DNA is TGTGCCAGCAGCCGACTCAGGGGGGAGTACACTGAAGCTTTCTTT.

V gene TRBV7-3 combines with J gene TRBJ2-3; D uncertain. V was trimmed by 1 base and J by 4 bases, leaving 6 bases between them. The CDR3 has 13 residues. The germline CDR1 and CDR2 sequences are SGHTA and FQGTGA. The CDR3 coding sequence is TGTGCCAGCAGCTTAAGGGCATCAGATACGCAGTATTTT. This encodes CASSLRASDTQYF. Filled out from reference TRBV7-3 and TRBJ2-3, the complete variable domain reads GAGVSQTPSNKVTEKGKYVELRCDPISGHTALYWYRQSLGQGPEFLIYFQGTGAADDSGLPNDRFFAVRPEGSVSTLKIQRTERGDSAVYLCASSLRASDTQYFGPGTRLTVL.

As for this clone: A much more abundant neighbour one base away suggests this may be a read error. This chain uses TRBV28 with TRBJ2-7; 7 nucleotides line up with TRBD1. Per the germline V gene, CDR1 is MDHEN and CDR2 is SYDVKM. V lost 8 bases, J lost 3 bases, and 7 bases stayed unmatched. The CDR3 consists of 13 residues. The CDR3 reads CASGSGQSYEQYF. DNA for the CDR3: TGTGCCAGCGGCTCGGGACAGAGCTACGAGCAGTACTTC.

The rearrangement links TRBV7-6 to TRBJ1-1; 8 bases agree with TRBD1. With 4 bases clipped from V and 0 bases from J, the junction kept 4 bases outside the gene matches. CDR1 is SGHVS and CDR2 is FNYEAQ in the germline V gene. CDR3 length: 15 amino acids. The CDR3 bases are TGTGCCAGCAGCTCTCGGACAGGGATGAACACTGAAGCTTTCTTT. This codes for CASSSRTGMNTEAFF.

The CDR3 coding sequence is TGTGCCAGCAGTTACGGGCGGGAGGGCACAGATACGCAGTATTTT. As protein: CASSYGREGTDTQYF. The genes are TRBV6-5 and TRBJ2-3, with 8 bases matching TRBD2. V dropped 2 bases and J dropped 1; count of bases not matched to a gene: 2. Germline V CDR1 and CDR2: MNHEY, SVGAGI. The CDR3 spans 15 residues.

A word on this clone: A much larger clone lies a single base off, so this may be a read error. The genes are TRBV11-2 and TRBJ2-6; no reliable D call. Trimming shortened V by 1 base and J by 4 bases, and 2 bases separated the two germline ends. CDR3 length equals 13 residues. CDR1 is SGHAT and CDR2 is FQNNGV in the germline V gene. The CDR3 DNA is TGTGCCAGCAGCTTAGCCGGGGCCAACGTCCTGACTTTC. Its protein is CASSLAGANVLTF. Based on the CDR3 plus reference TRBV11-2 and TRBJ2-6, the full variable domain is EAGVAQSPRYKIIEKRQSVAFWCNPISGHATLYWYQQILGQGPKLLIQFQNNGVVDDSQLPKDRFSAERLKGVDSTLKIQPAKLEDSAVYLCASSLAGANVLTFGAGSRLTVL.

This clone has more than one count but fewer than ten. V and J are TRBV7-2 and TRBJ2-1, with D possibly TRBD2 on 6 matching bases. CDR1 and CDR2 from the germline V gene are SGHTA and FQGNSA. V was trimmed by 3 bases and J by 8 bases, leaving 14 bases between them. This CDR3 spans 14 amino acids. The CDR3: CASSFRIPGDEQFF. CDR3 nucleotide sequence: TGTGCCAGCAGCTTCCGCATCCCGGGGGATGAGCAGTTCTTC.

This clone was detected a few times. The rearrangement joins TRBV30 to TRBJ2-5, with D possibly being TRBD1 or TRBD2 (6 bases each). Deletions cut 3 bases from V and 5 bases from J, with 10 bases between. The CDR3 is made up of 12 amino acids. The germline CDR1 and CDR2 sequences are GTSNPN and SVGIG (reference sequence). The CDR3 bases are TGTGCCTGGAGCGAGGGGGGCGAGACCCAGTACTTC. Translating gives CAWSEGGETQYF.

This clone appeared a few times. The gene calls are TRBV29-1 and TRBJ1-1; D call uncertain. CDR1 SQVTM and CDR2 ANQGSEA come from the germline V gene. This CDR3 is 10 amino acids long. Trimming stripped 4 bases from V and 7 bases from J, with 7 bases between. CDR3 sequence (DNA): TGCAGCGTTGTGGGGATTGAAGCTTTCTTT. It encodes CSVVGIEAFF.

This chain connects TRBV21-1 to TRBJ2-3; TRBD2, the table's D call, lacks a check against the DNA. TRBV21-1 represents a pseudogene. The CDR3 has 15 amino acids. The CDR3 spells CASSKGPTSSDTQYF. The DNA of the CDR3 is TGTGCCAGCAGCAAAGGCCCGACTAGTTCAGATACGCAGTATTTT.